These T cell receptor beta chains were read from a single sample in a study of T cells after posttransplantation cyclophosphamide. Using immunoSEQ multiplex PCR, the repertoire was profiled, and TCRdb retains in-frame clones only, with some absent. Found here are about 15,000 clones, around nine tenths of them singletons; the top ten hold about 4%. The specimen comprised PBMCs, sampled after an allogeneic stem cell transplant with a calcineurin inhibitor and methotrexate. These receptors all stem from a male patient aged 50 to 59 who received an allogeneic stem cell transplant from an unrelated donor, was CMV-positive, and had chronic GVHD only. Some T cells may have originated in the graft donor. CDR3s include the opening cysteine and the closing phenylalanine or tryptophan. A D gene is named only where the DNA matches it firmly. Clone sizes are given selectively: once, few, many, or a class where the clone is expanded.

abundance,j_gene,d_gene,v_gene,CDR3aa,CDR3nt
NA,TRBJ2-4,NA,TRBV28,CASRFQGRAKNIQYF,TGTGCCAGCCGATTCCAGGGGCGAGCCAAAAACATTCAGTACTTC
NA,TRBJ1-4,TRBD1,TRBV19,CASTSGQFNEKLFF,TGTGCCAGTACCTCGGGACAGTTTAATGAAAAACTGTTTTTT
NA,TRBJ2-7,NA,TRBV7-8,CASSPGRGEQYF,TGTGCCAGCAGCCCAGGGCGAGGTGAGCAGTACTTC
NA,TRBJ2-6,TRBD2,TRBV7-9,CASTSRGVPRPGANVLTF,TGTGCCAGCACCTCCCGGGGGGTCCCCAGACCTGGGGCCAACGTCCTGACTTTC
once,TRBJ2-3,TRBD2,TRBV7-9,CASSLVLAGGPVETDTQYF,TGTGCCAGCAGCTTAGTATTGGCGGGGGGGCCGGTGGAGACAGATACGCAGTATTTT
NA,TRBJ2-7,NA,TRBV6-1,CAGKRSSYEQYF,TGTGCCGGTAAGAGGAGCTCCTACGAGCAGTACTTC
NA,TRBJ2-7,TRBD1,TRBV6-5,CASSYSTRDRASEQYF,TGTGCCAGCAGTTACTCGACTCGGGACAGGGCCTCCGAGCAGTACTTC
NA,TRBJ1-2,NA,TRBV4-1,CASSPMEDYGYTF,TGCGCCAGCAGCCCGATGGAGGACTATGGCTACACCTTC
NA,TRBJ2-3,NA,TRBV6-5,CASSNIRGNTDTQYF,TGTGCCAGCAGTAACATCAGGGGAAACACAGATACGCAGTATTTT
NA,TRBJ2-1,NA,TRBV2,CASSEGEGNEQFF,TGTGCCAGCAGTGAGGGCGAAGGCAATGAGCAGTTCTTC
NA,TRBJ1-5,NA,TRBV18,CASSPYRVQPQHF,TGTGCCAGCTCACCGTACAGGGTTCAGCCCCAGCATTTT
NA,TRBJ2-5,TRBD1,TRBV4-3,CASSQADRAQETQYF,TGCGCCAGCAGCCAGGCGGACAGGGCGCAAGAGACCCAGTACTTC
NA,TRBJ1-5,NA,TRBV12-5,CASGFSLTADSNQPQHF,TGTGCTAGTGGTTTCTCCCTGACAGCCGATAGCAATCAGCCCCAGCATTTT
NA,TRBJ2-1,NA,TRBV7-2,CASSLRDSSYNEQFF,TGTGCCAGCAGCCTCCGAGACAGCTCCTACAATGAGCAGTTCTTC
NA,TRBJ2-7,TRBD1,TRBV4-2,CASSQGGGNEQYF,TGTGCCAGCAGCCAAGGAGGGGGCAACGAGCAGTACTTC
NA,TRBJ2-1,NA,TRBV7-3,CASSLTQGGWGQFF,TGTGCCAGCAGCTTAACCCAAGGAGGGTGGGGGCAGTTCTTC
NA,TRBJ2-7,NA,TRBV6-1,CASSDRTASYEQYF,TGTGCCAGCAGTGATAGGACAGCCTCCTACGAGCAGTACTTC
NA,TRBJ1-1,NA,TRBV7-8,CASSLQGRVTEAFF,TGTGCCAGCAGCTTACAGGGTAGGGTCACTGAAGCTTTCTTT
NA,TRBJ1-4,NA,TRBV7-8,CASSLGGVTEKLFF,TGTGCCAGCAGCTTAGGGGGGGTAACTGAAAAACTGTTTTTT
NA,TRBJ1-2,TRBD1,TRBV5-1,CASSSTGGSFSGYTF,TGCGCCAGCAGCTCAACAGGGGGCTCGTTCTCTGGCTACACCTTC
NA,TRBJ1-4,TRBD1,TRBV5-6,CASSLGDRGYSNEKLFF,TGTGCCAGCAGCTTGGGGGACAGGGGTTATTCTAATGAAAAACTGTTTTTT
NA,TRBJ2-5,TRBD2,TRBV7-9,CASSPGLAGGQETQYF,TGTGCCAGCAGCCCTGGACTAGCGGGGGGCCAAGAGACCCAGTACTTC
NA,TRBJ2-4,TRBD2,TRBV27,CASRGLAVGENIQYF,TGTGCCAGCAGGGGACTAGCGGTGGGGGAAAACATTCAGTACTTC
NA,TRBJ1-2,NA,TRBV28,CASSLDGDGYTF,TGTGCCAGCAGTTTAGATGGAGATGGCTACACCTTC
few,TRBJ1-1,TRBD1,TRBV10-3,CATLRVGDRGGEAFF,TGTGCCACCTTGAGGGTGGGGGACAGGGGAGGTGAAGCTTTCTTT
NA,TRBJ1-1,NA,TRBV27,CASSSQGLAFF,TGTGCCAGCAGTTCTCAGGGTTTAGCTTTCTTT
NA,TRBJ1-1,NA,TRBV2,CASSELSSVEAFF,TGTGCCAGCAGTGAACTTAGTTCGGTTGAAGCTTTCTTT
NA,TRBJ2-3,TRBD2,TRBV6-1,CASSRLAGGGDTQYF,TGTGCCAGCAGTAGACTAGCGGGGGGAGGAGATACGCAGTATTTT
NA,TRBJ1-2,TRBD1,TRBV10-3,CAISPGGTANYGYTF,TGTGCCATCAGCCCAGGCGGGACAGCTAACTATGGCTACACCTTC